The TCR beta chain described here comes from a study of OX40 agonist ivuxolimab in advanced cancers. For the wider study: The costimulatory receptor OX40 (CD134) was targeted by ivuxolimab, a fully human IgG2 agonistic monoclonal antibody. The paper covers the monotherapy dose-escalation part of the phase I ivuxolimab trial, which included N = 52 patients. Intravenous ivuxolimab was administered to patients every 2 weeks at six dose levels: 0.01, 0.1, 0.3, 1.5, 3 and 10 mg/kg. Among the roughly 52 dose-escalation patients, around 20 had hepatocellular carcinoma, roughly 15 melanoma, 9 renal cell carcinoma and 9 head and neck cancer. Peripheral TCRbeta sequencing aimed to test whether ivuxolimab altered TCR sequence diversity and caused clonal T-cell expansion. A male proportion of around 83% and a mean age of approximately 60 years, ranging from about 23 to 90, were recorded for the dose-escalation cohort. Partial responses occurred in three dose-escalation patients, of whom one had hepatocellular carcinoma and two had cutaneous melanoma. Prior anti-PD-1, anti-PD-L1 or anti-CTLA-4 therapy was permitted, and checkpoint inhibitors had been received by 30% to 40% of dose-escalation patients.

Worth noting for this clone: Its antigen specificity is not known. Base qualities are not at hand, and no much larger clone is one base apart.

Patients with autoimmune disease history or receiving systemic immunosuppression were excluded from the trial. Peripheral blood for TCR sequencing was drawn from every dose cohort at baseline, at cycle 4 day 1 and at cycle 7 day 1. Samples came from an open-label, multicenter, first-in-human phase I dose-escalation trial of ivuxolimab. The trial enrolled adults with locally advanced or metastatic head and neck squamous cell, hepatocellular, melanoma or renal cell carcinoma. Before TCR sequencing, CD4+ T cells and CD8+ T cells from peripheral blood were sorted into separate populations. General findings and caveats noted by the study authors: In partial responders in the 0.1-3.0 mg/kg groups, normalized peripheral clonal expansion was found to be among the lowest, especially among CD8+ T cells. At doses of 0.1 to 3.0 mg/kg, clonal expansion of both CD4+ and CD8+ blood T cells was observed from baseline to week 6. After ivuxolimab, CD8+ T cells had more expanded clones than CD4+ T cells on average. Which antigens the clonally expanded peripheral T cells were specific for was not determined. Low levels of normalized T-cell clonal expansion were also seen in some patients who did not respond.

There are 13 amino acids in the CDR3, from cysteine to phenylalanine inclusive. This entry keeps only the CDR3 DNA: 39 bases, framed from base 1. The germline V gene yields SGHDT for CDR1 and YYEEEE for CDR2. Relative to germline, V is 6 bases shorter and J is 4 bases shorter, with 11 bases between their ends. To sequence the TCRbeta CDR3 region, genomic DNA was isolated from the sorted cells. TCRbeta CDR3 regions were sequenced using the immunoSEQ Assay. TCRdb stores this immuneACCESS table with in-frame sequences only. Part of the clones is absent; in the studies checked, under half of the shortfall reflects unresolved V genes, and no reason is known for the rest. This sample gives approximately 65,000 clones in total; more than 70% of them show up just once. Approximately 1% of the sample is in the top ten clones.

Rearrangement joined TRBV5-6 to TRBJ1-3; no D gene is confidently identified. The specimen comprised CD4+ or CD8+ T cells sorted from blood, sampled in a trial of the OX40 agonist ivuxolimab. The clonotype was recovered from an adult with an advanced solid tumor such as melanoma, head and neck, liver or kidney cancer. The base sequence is TGTGCCAGCACCCCGGGGAGGGGAAACACCATATATTTT. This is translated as CASTPGRGNTIYF.